This TCR beta chain was retrieved from a study of T cell repertoires in cytomegalovirus infection. Study-wide background: Based on public TCR beta signatures, there were indications of CMV infection and of a matching HLA type.

One entry per CDR3 protein, called by TCRdb with MiXCR from the reads. Counted here are just under 550,000 distinct CDR3 sequences, about 25% occurring once; the ten biggest clones make up less than 15%. This clonotype came up many times. The CDR3 contains 12 residues. Between the trimmed V and J ends, which lost 8 bases and 1 base, there was a span of 8 bases. This clonotype originated in a human donor in good health (CMV status not recorded). Some clones in this sample may be carry-over from other donors' samples. The sequencing input was PBMCs. The gene calls are TRBV12-3 or TRBV12-4 and TRBJ1-1; D is unresolved. CDR3 bases: TGTGCCAGCGGAACACAGAACACTGAAGCTTTCTTT. This encodes CASGTQNTEAFF.